This TCR beta chain stems from a study of blood T cells in healthy people across ages. A J-beta primer mix and a sample-barcoded 5' primer were used in a second PCR of roughly 6 to 11 cycles. TCRdb redid the calling of the 5' RACE reads with MiXCR, one entry per CDR3 protein. Of some 1.8 million distinct CDR3 sequences in the sample, 35% to 50% are singletons; the top ten hold 23%. In germline, CDR1 is SGHVS, CDR2 FQNEAQ. The CDR3 runs 13 residues. Trimming took off 2 bases at V and 5 bases at J, with 9 bases between the two ends. The chain carries TRBV7-8 and TRBJ1-1, with D possibly matching TRBD1 (6 bases). Sequencing was carried out using blood. The sequence derives from a human donor in good health. The CDR3 region has the DNA TGTGCCAGCAGCTTATATACAGGGACTGAAGCTTTCTTT. It encodes CASSLYTGTEAFF.